Listed below are T cell receptor beta chains from one sample, sequenced in a study of blood T cell repertoires in COVID-19. Clones were read by immunoSEQ multiplex PCR, and TCRdb kept only the in-frame ones, dropping some. The sample gives approximately 290,000 clones, around 89% of which show up once; 0.75% to 0.9% is in the top ten. The sequenced material came from peripheral blood. The source of these receptors is a man aged 25-45 years with acute or convalescent COVID-19. CDR3s include the opening cysteine and the closing phenylalanine or tryptophan. The order of the fields is clone size, V gene, J gene, D gene, CDR3 DNA, CDR3 protein. The D gene is left open where the match is weak. The size of a clone is reported for some rows only, either as once, few or many, or as a class for expanded clones.

>.|TRBV28|TRBJ1-6|.
TGTGCCAGCAGTTTAGGACAAAGTAATTCACCCCTCCACTTT
CASSLGQSNSPLHF
>few|TRBV20-1|TRBJ2-3|TRBD1
TGCAGTGCCAGTAATCCGGGACAGGGCCCAGATACGCAGTATTTT
CSASNPGQGPDTQYF
>.|TRBV9|TRBJ2-3|.
TGTGCCAGCAGCACCTCCCGGGATACGCAGTATTTT
CASSTSRDTQYF
>.|TRBV7-2|TRBJ1-2|TRBD1
TGTGCCAGCAGCACGGAAGCCGGGACAGGGGGCAATGGCTACACCTTC
CASSTEAGTGGNGYTF
>few|TRBV30|TRBJ1-3|.
TGTGCCTGGAGTGTAGGGAGTGTAGCCACCATATATTTT
CAWSVGSVATIYF
>.|TRBV7-3|TRBJ2-5|TRBD2
TGTGCCAGCAGCTTACGGGGACTAGCGCAAGAGACCCAGTACTTC
CASSLRGLAQETQYF
>.|TRBV5-1|TRBJ2-7|.
TGCGCCAGCAGCTTGGTCGCCTACGAGCAGTACTTC
CASSLVAYEQYF
>few|TRBV10-1|TRBJ2-6|TRBD2
TGCGCCAGCAGTTCTAATCGGGAGGAAGACTCTGGGGCCAACGTCCTGACTTTC
CASSSNREEDSGANVLTF
>.|TRBV21-1|TRBJ1-5|.
TGTGCCAGCAGCAAAGATCTGAGGGAGGGCAATCAGCCCCAGCATTTT
CASSKDLREGNQPQHF
>.|TRBV9|TRBJ2-5|TRBD2
TGTGCCAGCAGCGTAGCGGGTAGCGGGGGGTCCCAGTACTTC
CASSVAGSGGSQYF
>.|TRBV29-1|TRBJ2-7|TRBD1
TGCAGCGTTGACAGGGGGTCATACGAGCAGTACTTC
CSVDRGSYEQYF
>.|TRBV6-5|TRBJ2-7|TRBD2
TGTGCCAGCAGTCGTAGCGGGGGAGCCTACGAGCAGTACTTC
CASSRSGGAYEQYF
>.|TRBV19|TRBJ1-5|.
TGTGCCAGTAGTACAGGACATGATAGCAATCAGCCCCAGCATTTT
CASSTGHDSNQPQHF
>.|TRBV3-1/TRBV3-2|TRBJ1-1|TRBD1
TGTGCCAGCACTGAGGGGGCTAGGACTGAAGCTTTCTTT
CASTEGARTEAFF
>.|TRBV6-5|TRBJ2-2|TRBD1
TGTGCCAGCCAAACAGGGGCCGGGGAGCTGTTTTTT
CASQTGAGELFF
>.|TRBV5-1|TRBJ2-7|TRBD2
TGCGCCAGCAGCTTGTGGCCGGGGGGGCTGGCCTACGAGCAGTACTTC
CASSLWPGGLAYEQYF
>.|TRBV19|TRBJ1-2|.
TGTGCCAGTAAGGTCGGCCAGGGCGGCTACACCTTC
CASKVGQGGYTF
>.|TRBV24-1|TRBJ1-5|TRBD1
TGTGCCACCAGTGGCAGGGGGATCAATCAGCCCCAGCATTTT
CATSGRGINQPQHF
>few|TRBV28|TRBJ1-5|.
TGTGCCAGCCGAGAGGCCGAAAGGCAGCCCCAGCATTTT
CASREAERQPQHF
>many|TRBV9|TRBJ2-3|TRBD2
TGTGCCAGCAGCCTACAACCCGGGACTAGCGGTAGAAATACGCAGTATTTT
CASSLQPGTSGRNTQYF
>.|TRBV7-6|TRBJ1-6|.
TGTGCCAGCAGCTCTCGCGTTGGCTCCTATAATTCACCCCTCCACTTT
CASSSRVGSYNSPLHF
>.|TRBV6-5|TRBJ2-2|.
TGTGCCAGCAGTCTCTCCACCGGGGAGCTGTTTTTT
CASSLSTGELFF
>.|TRBV2|TRBJ1-6|TRBD1
TGTGCCAGCAGAGGACAGGTTCTACATTCACCCCTCCACTTT
CASRGQVLHSPLHF
>.|TRBV7-3|TRBJ2-1|TRBD2
TGTGCCAGCAGCGAAACCGGGACTAGCGGGTATGAGCAGTTCTTC
CASSETGTSGYEQFF
>.|TRBV2|TRBJ1-5|.
TGTGCCAGCAGAGCCCGGGAGAATCAGCCCCAGCATTTT
CASRARENQPQHF
>.|TRBV6-5|TRBJ2-5|TRBD2
TGTGCCAGCAGTCCGACTAGCTTTGTCCAAGAGACCCAGTACTTC
CASSPTSFVQETQYF
>.|TRBV11-2|TRBJ1-1|.
TGTGCCAGCACCCGGTTAGGACAGAACACTGAAGCTTTCTTT
CASTRLGQNTEAFF
>.|TRBV5-1|TRBJ1-6|.
TGCGCCAGCAGCCCGATCAGCTCCTATAATTCACCCCTCCACTTT
CASSPISSYNSPLHF
>.|TRBV28|TRBJ1-5|TRBD1
TGTGCCAGTAGACAGGGAACGAATCAGCCCCAGCATTTT
CASRQGTNQPQHF
>.|TRBV19|TRBJ1-4|TRBD1
TGTGCCAGTCGGGACAGGAGAACTCCAACTAATGAAAAACTGTTTTTT
CASRDRRTPTNEKLFF
>once|TRBV29-1|TRBJ1-5|TRBD1
TGCAGCGTAGGGACAGCTTTCAATCAGCCCCAGCATTTT
CSVGTAFNQPQHF
>.|TRBV18|TRBJ2-5|.
TGTGCCAGCTCACCGGGACTCCTCCAAGAGACCCAGTACTTC
CASSPGLLQETQYF
>.|TRBV18|TRBJ1-2|.
TGTGCCAGCTCACCCGAGGAGGACTATGGCTACACCTTC
CASSPEEDYGYTF
>.|TRBV7-3|TRBJ1-1|.
TGTGCCAGCAGGTGGTCAGTGAACACTGAAGCTTTCTTT
CASRWSVNTEAFF
>once|TRBV6-4|TRBJ2-3|TRBD2
TGTGCCAGCAGTGATATAGCGGGAGTCCCGGATACGCAGTATTTT
CASSDIAGVPDTQYF
>.|TRBV18|TRBJ2-5|TRBD2
TGTGCCAGCTCACCACTAGCGGGGGATCGGGAGACCCAGTACTTC
CASSPLAGDRETQYF
>once|TRBV6-1|TRBJ1-1|TRBD1
TGTGCCAGCAGTGACCGGGACAGGGGGCGAAACACTGAAGCTTTCTTT
CASSDRDRGRNTEAFF
>.|TRBV19|TRBJ1-5|.
TGTGCCAGTAGTATAATGACAGACCCTAGCAATCAGCCCCAGCATTTT
CASSIMTDPSNQPQHF
>.|TRBV10-1|TRBJ2-5|TRBD2
TGCGCCAGCAGTGAGTCGACTAGCGGAGAAGAGACCCAGTACTTC
CASSESTSGEETQYF
>.|TRBV6-5|TRBJ2-1|.
TGTGCCATCACAGTCGGGAGTTACAATGAGCAGTTCTTC
CAITVGSYNEQFF
>.|TRBV12-3/TRBV12-4|TRBJ1-1|.
TGTGCCAGCAGTCTAAGGTCCACAGGAAAGGCTTTCTTT
CASSLRSTGKAFF
>.|TRBV19|TRBJ1-2|.
TGTGCCAGTAGTCCCCCCCTAGCAGACTCTAACTATGGCTACACCTTC
CASSPPLADSNYGYTF